This note documents a single TCR beta chain sequence. These data come from a study of blood T cell repertoires in COVID-19. This CDR3 comprises 13 residues. Germline values: CDR1 MNHEY, CDR2 SVGAGI. The V gene lost 6 bases and the J gene lost 1 base, with 9 bases spanning the gap. Data came from immunoSEQ multiplex PCR; TCRdb stores just in-frame clones and leaves some out. Counted here are around 50,000 clones, more than 70% occurring once; the ten biggest clones make up around 2.2%. The receptor was derived from an older woman with acute or convalescent COVID-19. The chain uses TRBV6-5 and TRBJ1-1, with D possibly TRBD1 on 6 matching bases. Sequencing was carried out using peripheral blood. This CDR3 reads CASRDSRNTEAFF. The CDR3 nucleotides read TGTGCCAGCAGGGACAGCCGGAACACTGAAGCTTTCTTT.